This T cell receptor (beta chain) was sequenced during a study of regulatory T cells in long-lasting Graves disease. For TCR beta, libraries came from iRepertoire HTBI primers and Arm-PCR of CDR3 regions. TCRdb redid the calling of the multiplex PCR reads with MiXCR, one entry per CDR3 protein. The repertoire includes roughly 380,000 distinct CDR3 sequences, around 15% of them detected once, and roughly 29% sits in the top ten. This clonotype was detected a few times. Its antigen is unknown. Study-wide results and caveats: Only a small sample size was used, which may have cut accuracy.

This CDR3 region has 18 residues. Germline CDR1 and CDR2: MGHRA and YSYEKL. J was trimmed by 6 bases and V by 3 bases; bases with no gene match: 14. Time point specified: newly diagnosed GD, antithyroid drugs for less than 3 months. Generation of the TCR library employed RNA extracted from PBMCs. Separately, the same data were catalogued under a study of T cells in Graves' hyperthyroidism and ophthalmopathy.

The sequence came from a man between 40 and 49 years old with Graves disease. Sequenced material: peripheral blood mononuclear cells (PBMCs), taken at new diagnosis, from a patient treated with antithyroid drugs. J is TRBJ2-5 and V is TRBV4-1; 12 bases align to TRBD2. In DNA form, the CDR3 reads TGCGCCAGCAGCCACCCTCTCCCCCCTAGCGGGGGGGCTCAGACCCAGTACTTC. It specifies CASSHPLPPSGGAQTQYF.